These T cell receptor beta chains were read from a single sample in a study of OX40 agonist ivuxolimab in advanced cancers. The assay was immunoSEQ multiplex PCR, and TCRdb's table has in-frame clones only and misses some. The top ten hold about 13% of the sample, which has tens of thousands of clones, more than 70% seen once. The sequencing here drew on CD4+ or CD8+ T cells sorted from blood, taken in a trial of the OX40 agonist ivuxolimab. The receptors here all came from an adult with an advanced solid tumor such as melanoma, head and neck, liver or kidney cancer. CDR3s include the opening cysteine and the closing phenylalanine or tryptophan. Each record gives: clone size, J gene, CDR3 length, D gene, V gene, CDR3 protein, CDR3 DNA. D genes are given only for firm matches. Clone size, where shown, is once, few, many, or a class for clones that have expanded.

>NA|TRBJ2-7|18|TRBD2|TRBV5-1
CASSSRVRTSKGTYEQYF
TGCGCCAGCAGCTCCAGGGTAAGGACTAGCAAGGGAACCTACGAGCAGTACTTC
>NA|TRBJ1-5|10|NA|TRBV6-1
CASSDGPQHF
TGTGCCAGCAGTGACGGGCCCCAGCATTTT
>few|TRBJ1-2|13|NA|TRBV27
CASSLLGGYGYTF
TGTGCCAGCAGTTTATTAGGGGGCTATGGCTACACCTTC
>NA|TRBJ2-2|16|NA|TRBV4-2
CASSQGERDGTGELFF
TGTGCCAGCAGCCAAGGAGAAAGGGATGGCACCGGGGAGCTGTTTTTT
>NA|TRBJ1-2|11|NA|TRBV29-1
CSVQGSRGYTF
TGCAGCGTGCAGGGGTCACGTGGCTACACCTTC
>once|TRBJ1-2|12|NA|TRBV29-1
CSVGRGDYGYTF
TGCAGCGTTGGGCGGGGGGACTATGGCTACACCTTC
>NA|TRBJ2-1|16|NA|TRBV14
CASSGRVGISYNEQFF
TGTGCCAGCAGCGGCCGCGTGGGGATCTCCTACAATGAGCAGTTCTTC
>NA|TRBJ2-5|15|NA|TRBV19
CASSMVAPNVFPQYF
TGTGCCAGTAGTATGGTGGCCCCGAATGTCTTTCCCCAGTACTTC
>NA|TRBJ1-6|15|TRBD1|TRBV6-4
CASSSGTGNNSPLHF
TGTGCCAGCAGTTCCGGGACAGGGAATAATTCACCCCTCCACTTT
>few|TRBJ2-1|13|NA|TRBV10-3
CAILASDYNEQFF
TGTGCCATCCTGGCTAGCGACTACAATGAGCAGTTCTTC
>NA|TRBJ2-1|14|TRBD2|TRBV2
CASSVAGGYTEQFF
TGTGCCAGCAGTGTTGCGGGAGGTTATACTGAGCAGTTCTTC
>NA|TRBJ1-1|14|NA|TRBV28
CASSLHLGGTEAFF
TGTGCCAGCAGTCTTCACTTAGGGGGCACTGAAGCTTTCTTT
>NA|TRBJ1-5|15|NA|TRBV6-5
CASSYSASGNQPQHF
TGTGCCAGCAGTTACTCGGCGTCAGGCAATCAGCCCCAGCATTTT
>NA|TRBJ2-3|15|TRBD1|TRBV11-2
CASRFRGQGSDTQYF
TGTGCCAGCAGATTTAGGGGACAGGGCTCAGATACGCAGTATTTT
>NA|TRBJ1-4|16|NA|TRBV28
CASSPPFATAGEKLFF
TGTGCCAGCAGTCCCCCGTTTGCGACAGCTGGGGAAAAACTGTTTTTT
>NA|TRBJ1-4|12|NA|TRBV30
CAWNQNYEKLFF
TGTGCCTGGAATCAGAATTATGAAAAACTGTTTTTT
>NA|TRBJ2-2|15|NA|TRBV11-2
CASSLVLSHTGELFF
TGTGCCAGCAGCTTAGTACTCAGTCACACCGGGGAGCTGTTTTTT
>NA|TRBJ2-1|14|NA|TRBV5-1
CASSLDWFYNEQFF
TGCGCCAGCAGCTTGGATTGGTTTTACAATGAGCAGTTCTTC
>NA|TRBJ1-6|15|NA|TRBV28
CASSPEVFNNSPLHF
TGTGCCAGCTCCCCCGAGGTTTTTAATAATTCACCCCTCCACTTT
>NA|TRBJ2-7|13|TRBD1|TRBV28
CASRAGGPYEQYF
TGTGCCAGCAGGGCAGGGGGACCCTACGAGCAGTACTTC
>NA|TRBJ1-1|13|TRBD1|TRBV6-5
CATSLPGQTEAFF
TGTGCCACCAGCCTTCCGGGACAGACTGAAGCTTTCTTT
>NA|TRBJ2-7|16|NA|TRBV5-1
CASSLAGRTAAYEQYF
TGCGCCAGCAGCTTGGCCGGAAGGACAGCGGCCTACGAGCAGTACTTC